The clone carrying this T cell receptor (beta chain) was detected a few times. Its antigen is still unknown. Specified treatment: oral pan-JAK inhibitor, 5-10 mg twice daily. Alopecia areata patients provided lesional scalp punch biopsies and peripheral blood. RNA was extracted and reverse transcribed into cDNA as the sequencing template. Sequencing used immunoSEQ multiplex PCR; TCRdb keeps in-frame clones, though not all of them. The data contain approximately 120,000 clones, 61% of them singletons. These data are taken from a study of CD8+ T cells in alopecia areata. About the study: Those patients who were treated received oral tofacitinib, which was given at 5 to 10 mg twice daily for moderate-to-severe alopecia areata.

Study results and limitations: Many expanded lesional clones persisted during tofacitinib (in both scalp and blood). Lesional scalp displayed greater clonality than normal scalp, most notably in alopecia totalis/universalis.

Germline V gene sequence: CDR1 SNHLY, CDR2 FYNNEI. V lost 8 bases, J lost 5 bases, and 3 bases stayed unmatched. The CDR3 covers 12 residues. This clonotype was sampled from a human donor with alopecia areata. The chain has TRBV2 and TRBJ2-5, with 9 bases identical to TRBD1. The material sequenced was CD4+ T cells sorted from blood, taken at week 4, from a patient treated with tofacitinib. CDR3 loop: CASLQGAETQYF. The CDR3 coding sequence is TGTGCCAGCCTACAGGGGGCGGAGACCCAGTACTTC. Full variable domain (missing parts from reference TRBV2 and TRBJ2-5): EPEVTQTPSHQVTQMGQEVILRCVPISNHLYFYWYRQILGQKVEFLVSFYNNEISEKSEIFDDQFSVERPDGSNFTLKIRSTKLEDSAMYFCASLQGAETQYFGPGTRLLVL.